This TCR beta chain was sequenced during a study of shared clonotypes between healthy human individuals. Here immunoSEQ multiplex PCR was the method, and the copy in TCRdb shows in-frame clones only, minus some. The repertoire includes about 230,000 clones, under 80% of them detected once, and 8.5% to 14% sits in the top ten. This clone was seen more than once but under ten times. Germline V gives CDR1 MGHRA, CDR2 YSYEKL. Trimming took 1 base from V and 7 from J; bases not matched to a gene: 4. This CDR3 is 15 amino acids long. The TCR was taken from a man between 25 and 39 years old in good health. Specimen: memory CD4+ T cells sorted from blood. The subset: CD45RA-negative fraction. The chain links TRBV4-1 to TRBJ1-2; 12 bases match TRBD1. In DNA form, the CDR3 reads TGCGCCAGCAGCCAAGGGGACAGGGGGCAGGGTGGCTACACCTTC. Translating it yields CASSQGDRGQGGYTF.